This TCR beta chain was recovered during a study of identical twins. TCRdb reprocessed the 5' RACE reads via MiXCR and lists one record per CDR3 protein. The table has about 500,000 distinct CDR3 sequences, approximately 14% seen once; the top ten hold approximately 0.98%. The length of the CDR3 is 13 residues. Germline V gene lookup returns CDR1 SGHTA and CDR2 FQGNSA. V gave up 1 base and J gave up 7 bases, with 11 bases separating them. These data were also reused for a study on yellow fever vaccine responses in identical twins.

The gene calls are TRBV7-2 and TRBJ2-7; no clear D gene. Sequenced: CD4+ T cells sorted from blood. The receptor was isolated from a young woman in good health. The CDR3: CASSLGFGREQYF. The CDR3 bases are TGTGCCAGCAGCTTAGGGTTTGGCAGGGAGCAGTACTTC.